Described below is a single T cell receptor beta chain sequence and its context. Original data processing: The assay estimated nucleated cells by amplifying reference gene primers. Libraries were prepared by immunoSEQ multiplex PCR; TCRdb keeps only in-frame clonotypes and omits some of them. The V and J calls and clone size were taken over from that table, and D and trimming were inferred from the DNA. Seen here are roughly 200,000 clones, roughly 84% observed once, and the top ten hold 1.5% to 1.9%. The record originates from a study of blood T cell repertoires in COVID-19. Overall study: COVID-19 samples collected from the United States, Italy and Spain covered acute and convalescent phases. The cDNA or gDNA used as material had been derived from T cells, B-cell-depleted T cells, or PBMCs.

The germline V gene encodes CDR1 MNHEY and CDR2 SVGEGT. V was clipped by 0 bases and J by 7 bases; unmatched bases: 6. The CDR3 covers 15 residues. Sequenced sample: peripheral blood. The clonotype comes from a human donor in a cohort sampled during active COVID-19. The J gene is TRBJ2-7, the V gene TRBV6-2 or TRBV6-3, with 10 nucleotides matching TRBD2. CDR3 in amino acids: CASSYSKQREGEQYF. The CDR3 DNA follows: TGTGCCAGCAGTTACTCGAAACAGCGGGAGGGAGAGCAGTACTTC.